Sequencing of this TCR beta chain was carried out in a study of T cells in Graves' hyperthyroidism and ophthalmopathy. Amplification targeted TCR beta CDR3 regions from RNA transcripts. With the HTBI primer set, the TCR CDR3 went through a first round of RT-PCR. TCRdb reanalysed the multiplex PCR reads using MiXCR and keeps one entry per CDR3 protein. The data show about 420,000 distinct CDR3 sequences, with 15% to 19% seen just once and roughly 7.7% held by the top ten. This clonotype was counted many times. The sample taken for sequencing was blood. This receptor was identified in a woman aged 18-29 years with Graves' hyperthyroidism.

The CDR3 loop reads CASSLVARGWETQYF. CDR3 nucleotide sequence: TGTGCCAGCAGCTTAGTGGCCAGGGGTTGGGAGACCCAGTACTTC. The rearrangement links TRBV11-2 to TRBJ2-5; maybe TRBD1 (6 bases). CDR3 length: 15 amino acids. Looked up from germline, CDR1 is SGHAT and CDR2 is FQNNGV. The germline V and J ends were trimmed by 1 base and 5 bases, with 14 bases remaining between them.